The source of this TCR beta chain is a study of T cell changes during pregnancy in multiple sclerosis. Produced via immunoSEQ multiplex PCR; TCRdb's table is partial and in-frame only. This sample has 70,000 to 95,000 clones, with around 93% found just once. Germline V CDR1 and CDR2: SGHRS, YFSETQ. V shed 5 bases, J shed 0 bases, and the junction held 6 bases outside the gene matches. The CDR3 has 15 amino acids. This chain uses TRBV5-1 with TRBJ2-5; 8 bases are shared with TRBD2. The source was peripheral blood, collected in the second trimester of pregnancy. This sequence was found in a female donor in good health, enrolled as a control in a pregnancy study. CDR3 region: CASSSLAGHQETQYF. The DNA for the CDR3 is TGCGCCAGCAGTAGCTTAGCGGGGCACCAAGAGACCCAGTACTTC. Looking up the rest from reference TRBV5-1 and TRBJ2-5 gives the full variable domain: KAGVTQTPRYLIKTRGQQVTLSCSPISGHRSVSWYQQTPGQGLQFLFEYFSETQRNKGNFPGRFSGRQFSNSRSEMNVSTLELGDSALYLCASSSLAGHQETQYFGPGTRLLVL.